A selection of T cell receptor beta chains follows, all from one sample in a study of T-cell reconstitution after alpha-beta-depleted transplantation in children. Via MiXCR, TCRdb re-called the PCR reads, giving one row per CDR3 protein. This table has more than 550,000 distinct CDR3 sequences, roughly a tenth appearing once. The specimen comprised PBMCs from the stem cell graft donor, sampled from the stem cell graft. These receptors all stem from a human donor who donated a stem cell graft to a child with acute myeloid leukemia. The CDR3 runs from the conserved cysteine through the conserved F or W. The D gene is left open where the match is weak. Clone size is stated in some rows and not others, as once, few, many or a class when expanded.

v_gene	d_gene	len	j_gene	abundance	CDR3nt	CDR3aa
TRBV24-1	.	11	TRBJ1-1	few	TGTGCCACCAGTGATCTCATTCGAGCTTTCTTT	CATSDLIRAFF
TRBV5-5	.	17	TRBJ1-4	.	TGTGCCAGCAGTCCGGGGGGGCTCTATGCAACTAATGAAAAACTGTTTTTT	CASSPGGLYATNEKLFF
TRBV25-1	TRBD1	15	TRBJ2-1	.	TGTGCCAGCAGTGTCCCCGGGACAGGGGGCAATGAGCAGTTCTTC	CASSVPGTGGNEQFF
TRBV19	.	16	TRBJ2-2	few	TGTGCCAGTAGTATATGGCGGAGTCCGAACACCGGGGAGCTGTTTTTT	CASSIWRSPNTGELFF
TRBV12-3/TRBV12-4	TRBD2	12	TRBJ2-5	few	TGTGCCAGCAGTTTTCGGGAGGCAGACCAGTACTTC	CASSFREADQYF
TRBV20-1	TRBD2	13	TRBJ2-3	.	TGCAGTGCTAGAGTGTCTAGCGGAGATACGCAGTATTTT	CSARVSSGDTQYF
TRBV5-1	TRBD1	16	TRBJ1-6	few	TGCGCCAGCAGCTCGTCGACAGGGGCAGGAAATTCACCCCTCCACTTT	CASSSSTGAGNSPLHF
TRBV2	.	13	TRBJ2-2	.	TGTGCCAGCAGGTTAATATCCACCGGGGAGCTGTTTTTT	CASRLISTGELFF
TRBV5-5	.	14	TRBJ2-5	.	TGTGCCAGCAGCTTGGCAGCTAGCTACGAGACCCAGTACTTC	CASSLAASYETQYF
TRBV20-1	TRBD2	14	TRBJ2-5	.	TGCAGTGCACCGACTAGCGGAGGGGGCGAGACCCAGTACTTC	CSAPTSGGGETQYF
TRBV29-1	.	13	TRBJ1-1	many	TGCAGCGTTGAAGAAGGTACGAACACTGAAGCTTTCTTT	CSVEEGTNTEAFF
TRBV7-6	.	16	TRBJ2-6	few	TGTGCCAGCAGTAGGAACTCGGTCTCAGGGGCCAACGTCCTGACTTTC	CASSRNSVSGANVLTF
TRBV6-5	.	12	TRBJ2-7	.	TGTGCCAGCAGTTACATGGGGGGCGAGCAGTACTTC	CASSYMGGEQYF
TRBV12-3/TRBV12-4	TRBD2	14	TRBJ2-3	.	TGTGCCAGCAGTGGTAGCGGGAGGGCAGATACGCAGTATTTT	CASSGSGRADTQYF
TRBV20-1	.	13	TRBJ2-1	few	TGCAGTGCTAGACTAGCAGCCAGCGATGAGCAGTTCTTC	CSARLAASDEQFF
TRBV28	.	15	TRBJ2-5	many	TGTGCCAGCAGTTACGCCGGAGCGGGACAAGGGACCCAGTACTTC	CASSYAGAGQGTQYF
TRBV20-1	.	15	TRBJ2-7	.	TGCAGTGCTAGGTCAGGGTACGTAGGCTCCTACGAGCAGTACTTC	CSARSGYVGSYEQYF